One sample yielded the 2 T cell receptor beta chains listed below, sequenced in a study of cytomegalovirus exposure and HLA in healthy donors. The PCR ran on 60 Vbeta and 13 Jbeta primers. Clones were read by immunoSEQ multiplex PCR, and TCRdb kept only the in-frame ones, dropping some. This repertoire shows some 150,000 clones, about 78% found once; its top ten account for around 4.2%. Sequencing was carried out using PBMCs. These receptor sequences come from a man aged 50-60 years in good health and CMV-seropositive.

CDR3 bases: TGTGCCAGCAGCCAAGATTCGGACACCTTAAACTATGGCTACACCTTC. Residues: CASSQDSDTLNYGYTF. J is TRBJ1-2 and V is TRBV4-2, with D possibly being TRBD1 (5 bases). Germline CDR1 and CDR2: LGHNA and YNFKEQ. Trimming removed 0 bases at V and 2 bases at J, with 13 bases between. CDR3 size: 16 residues.

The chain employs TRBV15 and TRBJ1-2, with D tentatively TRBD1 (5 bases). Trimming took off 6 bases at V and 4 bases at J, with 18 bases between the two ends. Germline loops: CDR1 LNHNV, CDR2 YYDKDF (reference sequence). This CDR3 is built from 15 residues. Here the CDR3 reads CATSRGRGGLYGYTF. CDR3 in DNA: TGTGCCACCAGTCGTGGGAGGGGAGGGCTCTATGGCTACACCTTC.